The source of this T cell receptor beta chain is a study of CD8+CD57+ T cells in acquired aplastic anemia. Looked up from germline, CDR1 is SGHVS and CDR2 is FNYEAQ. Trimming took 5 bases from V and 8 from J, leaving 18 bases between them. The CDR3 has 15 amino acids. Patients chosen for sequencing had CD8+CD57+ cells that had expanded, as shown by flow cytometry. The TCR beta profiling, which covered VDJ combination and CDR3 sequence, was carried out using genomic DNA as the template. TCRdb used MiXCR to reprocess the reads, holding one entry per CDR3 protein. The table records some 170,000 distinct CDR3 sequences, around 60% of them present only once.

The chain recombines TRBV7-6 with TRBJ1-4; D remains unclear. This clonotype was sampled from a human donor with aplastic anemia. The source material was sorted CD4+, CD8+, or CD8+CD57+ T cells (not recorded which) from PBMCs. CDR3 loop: CASSQTDLEREKLFF. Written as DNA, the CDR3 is TGTGCCAGCAGCCAAACGGACCTCGAGCGGGAAAAACTGTTTTTT. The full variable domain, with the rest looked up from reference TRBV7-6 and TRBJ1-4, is GAGVSQSPRYKVTKRGQDVALRCDPISGHVSLYWYRQALGQGPEFLTYFNYEAQQDKSGLPNDRFSAERPEGSISTLTIQRTEQRDSAMYRCASSQTDLEREKLFFGSGTQLSVL.